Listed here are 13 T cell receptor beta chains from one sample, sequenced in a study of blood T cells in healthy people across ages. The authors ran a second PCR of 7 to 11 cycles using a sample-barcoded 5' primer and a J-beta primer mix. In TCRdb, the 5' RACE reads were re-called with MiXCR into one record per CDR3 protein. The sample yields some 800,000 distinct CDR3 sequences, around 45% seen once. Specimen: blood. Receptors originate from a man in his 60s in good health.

For the CDR3, the DNA is TGTGCCAGCAGCTTGGGCGGCCGGATAGAGGGCTACACCTTC. Encoded protein: CASSLGGRIEGYTF. V and J are TRBV5-4 and TRBJ1-2; D is undetermined. Trimming left V 0 bases short and J 8 bases short, with 14 bases between. CDR1 is SGHNT, CDR2 YYREEE, per germline (reference sequence). CDR3 length: 14 amino acids.

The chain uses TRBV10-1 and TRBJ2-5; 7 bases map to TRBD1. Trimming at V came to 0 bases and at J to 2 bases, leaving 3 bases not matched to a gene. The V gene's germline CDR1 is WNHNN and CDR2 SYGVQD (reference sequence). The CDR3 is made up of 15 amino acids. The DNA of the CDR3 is TGCGCCAGCAGTGAGTCGAGGGGGCCGCAAGAGACCCAGTACTTC. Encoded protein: CASSESRGPQETQYF.

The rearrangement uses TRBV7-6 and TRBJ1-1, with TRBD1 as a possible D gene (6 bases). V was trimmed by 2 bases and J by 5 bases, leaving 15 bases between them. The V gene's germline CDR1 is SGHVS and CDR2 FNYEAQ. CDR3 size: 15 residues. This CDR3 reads CASSLMGQGKTEAFF. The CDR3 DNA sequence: TGTGCCAGCAGCTTAATGGGGCAGGGGAAGACTGAAGCTTTCTTT.

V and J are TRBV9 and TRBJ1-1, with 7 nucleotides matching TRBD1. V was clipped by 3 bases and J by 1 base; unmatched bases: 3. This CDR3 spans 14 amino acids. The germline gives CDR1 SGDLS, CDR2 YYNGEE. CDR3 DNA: TGTGCCAGCAGCGAGACAGGGCGGAACACTGAAGCTTTCTTT. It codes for CASSETGRNTEAFF.

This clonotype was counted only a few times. The CDR3 region is CSARQGVSPLHF. CDR3 in DNA: TGCAGTGCTAGGCAGGGTGTGTCACCCCTCCACTTT. V is TRBV20-1 and J is TRBJ1-6; weak D call: TRBD1 (5 bases). There are 12 residues in the CDR3. In germline, CDR1 is DFQATT, CDR2 SNEGSKA (reference sequence). With 3 bases removed from V and 10 bases from J, the gap between germline ends came to 10 bases.

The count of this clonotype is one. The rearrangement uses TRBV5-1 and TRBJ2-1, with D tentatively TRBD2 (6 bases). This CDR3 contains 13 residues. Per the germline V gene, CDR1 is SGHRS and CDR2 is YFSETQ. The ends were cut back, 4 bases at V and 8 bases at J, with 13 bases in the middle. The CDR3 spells CASSTGPSDEQFF. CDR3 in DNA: TGCGCCAGCAGCACGGGGCCTAGCGATGAGCAGTTCTTC.

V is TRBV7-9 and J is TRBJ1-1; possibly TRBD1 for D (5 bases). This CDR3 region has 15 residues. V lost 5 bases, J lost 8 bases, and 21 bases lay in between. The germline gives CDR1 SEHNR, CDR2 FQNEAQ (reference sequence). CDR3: CASSQAGTVHREAFF. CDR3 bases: TGTGCCAGCAGCCAGGCCGGGACGGTTCACAGGGAAGCTTTCTTT.

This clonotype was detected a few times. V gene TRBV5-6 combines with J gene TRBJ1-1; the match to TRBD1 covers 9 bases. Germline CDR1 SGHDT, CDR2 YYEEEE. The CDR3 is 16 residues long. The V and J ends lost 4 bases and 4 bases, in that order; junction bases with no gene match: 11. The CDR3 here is CASSVGGQGTSTEAFF. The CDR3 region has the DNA TGTGCCAGCAGCGTGGGGGGACAGGGAACAAGCACTGAAGCTTTCTTT.

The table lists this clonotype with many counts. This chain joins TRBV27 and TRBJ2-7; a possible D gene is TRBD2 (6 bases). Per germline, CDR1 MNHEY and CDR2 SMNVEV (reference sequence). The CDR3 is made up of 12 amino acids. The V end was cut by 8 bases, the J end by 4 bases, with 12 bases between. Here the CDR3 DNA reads TGTGCCAGCGGTAGCGGAGGGTACGAGCAGTACTTC. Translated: CASGSGGYEQYF.

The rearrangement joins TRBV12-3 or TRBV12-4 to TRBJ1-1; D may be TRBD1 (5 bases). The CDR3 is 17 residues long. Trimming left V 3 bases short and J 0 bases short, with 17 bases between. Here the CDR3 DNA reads TGTGCCAGCAGTTTGCGGCCAGGGTCCCCTATGAACACTGAAGCTTTCTTT. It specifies CASSLRPGSPMNTEAFF.

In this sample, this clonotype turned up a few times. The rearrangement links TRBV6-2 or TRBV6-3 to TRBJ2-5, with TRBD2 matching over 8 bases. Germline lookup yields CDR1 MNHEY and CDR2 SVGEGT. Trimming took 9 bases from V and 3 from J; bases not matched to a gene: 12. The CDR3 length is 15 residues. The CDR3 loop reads CASNVGAAGEETQYF. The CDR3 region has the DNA TGTGCCAGTAACGTTGGGGCAGCGGGAGAAGAGACCCAGTACTTC.

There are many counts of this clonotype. The CDR3 bases are TGTGCCAGCAGCACTTATAGGGGGGCCAACGTCCTGACTTTC. Amino acid sequence: CASSTYRGANVLTF. This chain joins TRBV5-5 and TRBJ2-6; D uncertain. Germline loops: CDR1 SGHKS, CDR2 YYEKEE (reference sequence). Trimming shortened V by 4 bases and J by 4 bases, and 9 bases separated the two germline ends. The CDR3 is made up of 14 amino acids.

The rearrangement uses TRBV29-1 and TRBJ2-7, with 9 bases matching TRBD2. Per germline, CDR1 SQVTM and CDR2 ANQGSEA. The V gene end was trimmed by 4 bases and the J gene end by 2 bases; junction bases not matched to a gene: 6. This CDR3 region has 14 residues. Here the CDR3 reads CSVGWASGTYEQYF. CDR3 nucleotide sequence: TGCAGCGTTGGGTGGGCTAGCGGGACCTACGAGCAGTACTTC.